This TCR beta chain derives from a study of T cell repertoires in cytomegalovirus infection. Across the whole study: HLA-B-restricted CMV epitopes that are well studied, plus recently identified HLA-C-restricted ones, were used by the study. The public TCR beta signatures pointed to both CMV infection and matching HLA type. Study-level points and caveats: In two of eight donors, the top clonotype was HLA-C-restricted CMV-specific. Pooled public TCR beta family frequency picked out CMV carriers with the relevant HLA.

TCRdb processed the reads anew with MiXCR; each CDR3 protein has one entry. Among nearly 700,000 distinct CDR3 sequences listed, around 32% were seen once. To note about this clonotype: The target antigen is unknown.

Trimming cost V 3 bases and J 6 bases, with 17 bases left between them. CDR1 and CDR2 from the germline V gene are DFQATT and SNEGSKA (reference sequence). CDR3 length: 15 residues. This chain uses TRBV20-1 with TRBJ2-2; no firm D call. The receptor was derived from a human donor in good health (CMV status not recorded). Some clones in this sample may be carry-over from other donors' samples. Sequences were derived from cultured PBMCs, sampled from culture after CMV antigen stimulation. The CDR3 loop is CSASSVARIPGELFF. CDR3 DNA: TGCAGTGCTAGTTCAGTGGCCCGCATACCCGGGGAGCTGTTTTTT.